This T cell receptor beta chain was sequenced in a study of tumour-infiltrating T cells in Burkitt lymphoma. Study in general: Overall and progression-free survival were predicted by productive clonality.

Clones were sequenced by immunoSEQ multiplex PCR, and TCRdb holds only the in-frame ones, with some missing. The profile shows 13,000 to 15,000 clones, approximately 30% of them singletons. This clone was seen more than once but under ten times. This clonotype originated in a human donor with diffuse large B-cell lymphoma. Input material: tumor tissue.

This chain's CDR3 is CASSPIWDRATEAFF. DNA for the CDR3: TGTGCCAGCAGTCCCATCTGGGACAGGGCCACTGAAGCTTTCTTT. The chain joins TRBV28 to TRBJ1-1; 9 bases fit TRBD1. The ends lost 5 bases at V and 4 bases at J; junction bases unmatched: 8. The length of the CDR3 is 15 residues. The germline CDR1 and CDR2 sequences are MDHEN and SYDVKM.